The 28 T cell receptor beta chains in this list originate from one sample, sequenced in a study of persistence of HIV-infected CD4 T cells. No antigen has been assigned to these receptors. Sequencing used immunoSEQ version 4 in survey mode. Here immunoSEQ multiplex PCR was the method, and the copy in TCRdb shows in-frame clones only, minus some. The table shows about 20,000 clones, with approximately 60% occurring only once. The stimulus was an HIV-1 Gag 15-mer peptide pool, 1 ug/peptide/mL. Responding CD4+ T cells were sorted by upregulation of both CD40 ligand and CD69. The sample in question was CD4+ T cells sorted from PBMCs after approximately 19-hour stimulation, obtained from a patient who received antiretroviral therapy. The receptors stem from an adult woman with HIV who was CMV-seropositive.

This chain connects TRBV10-3 to TRBJ1-1, with TRBD1 as a possible D gene (6 bases). Germline V CDR1 and CDR2: ENHRY, SYGVKD. This CDR3 region has 20 residues. Trimming cost V 4 bases and J 4 bases, with 31 bases left between them. The DNA of the CDR3 is TGTGCCATCAGTGGCCCCACCAAGATTCGGCACAGCCCCAGGGGCACTGAAGCTTTCTTT. Translating gives CAISGPTKIRHSPRGTEAFF.

The chain recombines TRBV27 with TRBJ2-3; the D is unclear. Germline CDR1 is MNHEY and CDR2 is SMNVEV (reference sequence). V was pared by 5 bases and J by 0 bases, with 9 bases between. The CDR3 is 14 residues long. DNA for the CDR3: TGTGCCAGCAGTCCACACTTTAGCACAGATACGCAGTATTTT. It codes for CASSPHFSTDTQYF.

This clone was detected only once. The chain carries TRBV19 and TRBJ1-4; no firm D call. The germline CDR1 and CDR2 sequences are LNHDA and SQIVND (reference sequence). This CDR3 has 15 amino acids. V lost 5 bases, J lost 7 bases, and 17 bases lay in between. CDR3 amino acids: CASSGPPPEGEKLFF. The CDR3 DNA reads as TGTGCCAGTAGTGGGCCACCCCCGGAGGGTGAAAAACTGTTTTTT.

The chain links TRBV9 to TRBJ2-1; either TRBD1 or TRBD2 may supply D (5 bases each). Germline CDR1 reads SGDLS; CDR2 reads YYNGEE. Trimming stripped 0 bases from V and 6 bases from J, with 13 bases between. This CDR3 contains 15 residues. The CDR3 reads CASSVGSLGVNEQFF. CDR3 coding DNA: TGTGCCAGCAGCGTAGGGTCACTGGGGGTCAATGAGCAGTTCTTC.

In this sample, this clone turned up a few times. V gene TRBV29-1 combines with J gene TRBJ1-2; D is perhaps TRBD1 (5 bases). Deletions cut 2 bases from V and 7 bases from J, with 17 bases between. The CDR3 length is 14 residues. Germline V CDR1 and CDR2: SQVTM, ANQGSEA. CDR3 region: CSVEWGGGVGGYTF. The CDR3 region has the DNA TGCAGCGTTGAATGGGGGGGTGGAGTTGGTGGCTACACCTTC.

V usage is TRBV5-6 and J usage is TRBJ1-5, with D unclear. Germline CDR1 reads SGHDT; CDR2 reads YYEEEE. CDR3 length equals 14 residues. With 3 bases removed from V and 4 bases from J, the gap between germline ends came to 11 bases. The CDR3 DNA reads TGTGCCAGCAGCTGGAAGGTCGGAAATCAGCCCCAGCATTTT. Translated, it gives CASSWKVGNQPQHF.

This clone was counted a few times. V and J are TRBV6-1 and TRBJ2-6; no clear D gene. The germline V and J ends were trimmed by 4 bases and 2 bases, with 15 bases remaining between them. The CDR3 loop spans 17 amino acids. Germline V gene lookup returns CDR1 MNHNS and CDR2 SASEGT. This CDR3 is CASSVIPGSTGANVLTF. CDR3 DNA sequence: TGTGCCAGCAGTGTGATACCGGGCTCGACTGGGGCCAACGTCCTGACTTTC.

The chain carries TRBV5-6 and TRBJ2-3; D is possibly TRBD1 (6 bases). V lost 2 bases and J 10 bases, leaving 8 bases between the germline ends. The CDR3 totals 11 residues. Germline CDR1 reads SGHDT; CDR2 reads YYEEEE. The CDR3 is CASSLTGPQYF. In DNA form, the CDR3 reads TGTGCCAGCAGCTTAACAGGGCCGCAGTATTTT.

V and J are TRBV2 and TRBJ1-1; the D gene is possibly TRBD1 (5 bases). Trimming left V 7 bases short and J 4 bases short, with 13 bases between. There are 13 residues in the CDR3. The V gene's germline CDR1 is SNHLY and CDR2 FYNNEI. CDR3: CASTLGDATEAFF. The CDR3 DNA is TGTGCCAGCACATTAGGGGATGCCACTGAAGCTTTCTTT.

This clone has just a few counts. V is TRBV5-1 and J is TRBJ1-1; maybe TRBD1 (5 bases). This CDR3 region has 14 residues. The germline V and J ends were trimmed by 0 bases and 1 base, with 7 bases remaining between them. CDR1 is SGHRS, CDR2 YFSETQ, per germline. As DNA, the CDR3 is TGCGCCAGCAGCTTGGGACAGCGGAACACTGAAGCTTTCTTT. Encoded protein: CASSLGQRNTEAFF.

Only one count was recorded for this clone. The DNA of the CDR3 is TGTGCTAGTGCCCTGACAGGGTCGGATTCACCCCTCCACTTT. Translating gives CASALTGSDSPLHF. The chain has TRBV12-5 and TRBJ1-6, with 7 nucleotides matching TRBD1. With V trimmed by 7 bases and J by 8 bases, 8 bases remained unmatched. There are 14 residues in the CDR3. Germline V gene sequence: CDR1 LGHNT, CDR2 FRNRAP.

The CDR3 here is CASSVHSGTEITGELFF. Written as DNA, the CDR3 is TGTGCCAGCAGCGTCCACTCCGGGACAGAAATCACCGGGGAGCTGTTTTTT. This chain uses TRBV9 with TRBJ2-2; TRBD1 agrees at 7 bases. Losses at the gene ends were 2 bases for V and 4 bases for J; bases not matched to a gene: 11. Germline assignment: CDR1 SGDLS and CDR2 YYNGEE. This CDR3 contains 17 residues.

The chain uses TRBV10-2 and TRBJ1-3; perhaps TRBD1 as D (6 bases). CDR1 and CDR2 (germline): WSHSY, SAAADI. The CDR3 has 13 amino acids. Between the trimmed V and J ends, which lost 3 bases and 4 bases, there was a span of 7 bases. CDR3 protein: CASSEQGGNTIYF. In nucleotides, the CDR3 is TGCGCCAGCAGTGAACAGGGAGGAAACACCATATATTTT.

In this sample, this clone turned up a few times. CDR3 protein: CASSHVGGRDEQFF. The CDR3 DNA reads TGTGCCAGCAGCCACGTCGGGGGGCGCGATGAGCAGTTCTTC. The gene calls are TRBV5-4 and TRBJ2-1, with D perhaps TRBD2 (7 bases). The CDR3 consists of 14 residues. V lost 4 bases, J lost 8 bases, and 16 bases lay in between. Germline-derived CDR1 and CDR2 are SGHNT and YYREEE (reference sequence).

The CDR3, as DNA: TGCGCCAGCAGCTTGGATGGGTGGGAAAATGAAAAACTGTTTTTT. It translates to CASSLDGWENEKLFF. The V call is TRBV5-1, the J call TRBJ1-4; the D is unclear. Germline assignment: CDR1 SGHRS and CDR2 YFSETQ. V was clipped by 0 bases and J by 5 bases, with 11 bases between them. The CDR3 runs to 15 residues. Using reference TRBV5-1 and TRBJ1-4 for the parts outside the CDR3, the full variable domain is KAGVTQTPRYLIKTRGQQVTLSCSPISGHRSVSWYQQTPGQGLQFLFEYFSETQRNKGNFPGRFSGRQFSNSRSEMNVSTLELGDSALYLCASSLDGWENEKLFFGSGTQLSVL.

The chain carries TRBV6-5 and TRBJ1-2; maybe TRBD1 (6 bases). CDR3 length: 12 residues. Trimming removed 6 bases at V and 4 bases at J, with 9 bases between. The germline CDR1 and CDR2 sequences are MNHEY and SVGAGI. The CDR3 reads CASRDRLYGYTF. CDR3 nucleotide sequence: TGTGCCAGCAGAGACAGGCTCTATGGCTACACCTTC.

This clone was picked up a small number of times. The chain joins TRBV6-6 to TRBJ1-3; weak D call: TRBD1 (6 bases). The CDR3 has 12 residues. V lost 7 bases and J 4 bases, leaving 8 bases between the germline ends. Germline CDR1 and CDR2: MNHNY and SVGAGI (reference sequence). This CDR3 is CASTRGGNTIYF. In nucleotides, the CDR3 is TGTGCCAGCACCAGGGGCGGAAACACCATATATTTT.

The V gene is TRBV6-5, the J gene TRBJ2-2, with D possibly matching TRBD2 (6 bases). This CDR3 contains 15 residues. V gave up 2 bases and J gave up 3 bases, with 10 bases separating them. Germline loops: CDR1 MNHEY, CDR2 SVGAGI. Here the CDR3 DNA reads TGTGCCAGCAGTTACGGGCGGGGATACACCGGGGAGCTGTTTTTT. As protein: CASSYGRGYTGELFF.

This clone was seen a handful of times. The rearrangement links TRBV10-3 to TRBJ1-3; tentatively, D is TRBD1 (5 bases). The ends were cut back, 6 bases at V and 0 bases at J, with 9 bases in the middle. This CDR3 is 14 amino acids long. Germline lookup yields CDR1 ENHRY and CDR2 SYGVKD. In DNA, the CDR3 is TGTGCCATCAGACAGGAGATCTCTGGAAACACCATATATTTT. It yields the protein CAIRQEISGNTIYF.

This clone was seen a few times. This chain joins TRBV15 and TRBJ1-1; D is undetermined. From germline, CDR1 is LNHNV and CDR2 YYDKDF (reference sequence). This CDR3 has 14 residues. V was pared by 1 base and J by 4 bases, with 10 bases between. CDR3 in amino acids: CATSRGIGGTEAFF. The CDR3, as DNA: TGTGCCACCAGCAGAGGAATCGGAGGCACTGAAGCTTTCTTT.

This sequence joins TRBV5-1 and TRBJ1-2; possibly TRBD1 for D (5 bases). CDR3 size: 14 residues. Germline CDR1 and CDR2: SGHRS and YFSETQ. With 4 bases removed from V and 4 bases from J, the gap between germline ends came to 14 bases. The CDR3 DNA is TGCGCCAGCAGCCCAACCCTCGGGGCCTATGGCTACACCTTC. It encodes CASSPTLGAYGYTF.

The CDR3 DNA is TGTGCCAGCAGCTTATCCGGGGGGGGTGGCTACACCTTC. It encodes CASSLSGGGGYTF. The chain employs TRBV5-4 and TRBJ1-2; TRBD1 is a possible D gene (5 bases). CDR1 and CDR2 (germline): SGHNT, YYREEE (reference sequence). This CDR3 is 13 amino acids long. Trimming pared 2 bases from V and 7 bases from J, leaving 12 bases between.

J is TRBJ1-2 and V is TRBV27; D gene unclear. The V and J ends lost 6 bases and 0 bases respectively, with 11 bases between them. Germline CDR1 MNHEY, CDR2 SMNVEV (reference sequence). This CDR3 spans 14 amino acids. The CDR3 reads CASRRGTANYGYTF. In DNA, the CDR3 is TGTGCCAGCAGACGGGGTACAGCTAACTATGGCTACACCTTC.

The chain recombines TRBV5-1 with TRBJ2-1; 7 bases map to TRBD1. Germline CDR1 SGHRS, CDR2 YFSETQ. This CDR3 is 16 amino acids long. V lost 4 bases and J lost 4; bases outside the gene matches: 11. CDR3 sequence: CASSDDSGTAYNEQFF. For the CDR3, the DNA is TGCGCCAGCAGCGACGATTCCGGGACAGCTTACAATGAGCAGTTCTTC.

The chain joins TRBV10-3 to TRBJ1-1, with D maybe TRBD1 (5 bases). CDR1 ENHRY and CDR2 SYGVKD come from the germline V gene. The CDR3 extends over 13 amino acids. Trimming stripped 6 bases from V and 7 bases from J, with 15 bases between. In DNA, the CDR3 is TGTGCCATCAGGGGACGGACAAAGTATGAAGCTTTCTTT. It yields the protein CAIRGRTKYEAFF.

The V gene is TRBV28, the J gene TRBJ2-6; no definite D call. The CDR3 has 14 residues. The germline V gene encodes CDR1 MDHEN and CDR2 SYDVKM. Trimming pared 5 bases from V and 4 bases from J, leaving 9 bases between. The DNA of the CDR3 is TGTGCCAGCAGTATGCTCAGGGGGGCCAACGTCCTGACTTTC. It codes for CASSMLRGANVLTF.

This chain links TRBV5-1 with TRBJ1-2; D is perhaps TRBD1 (5 bases). Germline V lookup: CDR1 SGHRS, CDR2 YFSETQ. CDR3 size: 16 residues. V was pared by 2 bases and J by 6 bases, with 20 bases between. CDR3 region: CASSLGGTGGGDGYTF. In DNA, the CDR3 is TGCGCCAGCAGCTTAGGTGGGACCGGTGGTGGTGATGGCTACACCTTC.

The V call is TRBV6-6, the J call TRBJ1-5; perhaps TRBD1 as D (5 bases). CDR1 and CDR2 from the germline V gene are MNHNY and SVGAGI (reference sequence). V was shortened by 2 bases and J by 6 bases, with 5 bases between the two germline ends. This CDR3 is built from 12 residues. The CDR3 loop reads CASSYGGQPQHF. Here the CDR3 DNA reads TGTGCCAGCAGTTACGGGGGTCAGCCCCAGCATTTT.